A selection of T cell receptor beta chains follows, all from one sample in a study of blood T cell repertoires in COVID-19. Method: immunoSEQ multiplex PCR; TCRdb's copy keeps in-frame clones and lacks some. The data show hundreds of thousands of clones, 85% to 90% seen once. The sample consisted of PBMCs or T cells enriched from blood (not recorded which). These receptor sequences come from a woman in her 30s who had recovered from COVID-19. CDR3s include the opening cysteine and the closing phenylalanine or tryptophan. A D gene is named only where the DNA matches it firmly. Size values are once, few and many counts, or a class for expanded clones, and some rows have none.

V gene	D gene	J gene	CDR3 length	clone size	CDR3 protein	CDR3 DNA
TRBV6-2/TRBV6-3	-	TRBJ2-5	15	-	CASSFEKGLRETQYF	TGTGCCAGCAGTTTTGAGAAGGGGCTTAGAGAGACCCAGTACTTC
TRBV3-1/TRBV3-2	-	TRBJ2-7	13	few	CASSSPLSREQYF	TGTGCCAGCAGCTCCCCCCTTTCCCGGGAGCAGTACTTC
TRBV19	-	TRBJ1-5	12	-	CASTEGDQPQHF	TGTGCCAGTACAGAGGGGGACCAGCCCCAGCATTTT
TRBV5-1	-	TRBJ2-1	13	-	CASNPSSYNEQFF	TGCGCCAGCAACCCTAGCTCCTACAATGAGCAGTTCTTC
TRBV10-3	-	TRBJ1-1	15	-	CAISALTGMNTEAFF	TGTGCCATCAGTGCCTTAACAGGGATGAACACTGAAGCTTTCTTT
TRBV3-1/TRBV3-2	TRBD1	TRBJ1-4	24	-	CASSPTNLGKTGGQGLLTNEKLFF	TGTGCCAGCAGCCCGACCAATCTTGGTAAAACTGGGGGACAGGGGCTTCTAACTAATGAAAAACTGTTTTTT
TRBV30	-	TRBJ1-5	13	once	CAWSVQGAQPQHF	TGTGCCTGGAGTGTACAAGGGGCCCAGCCCCAGCATTTT
TRBV7-9	TRBD1	TRBJ2-7	18	-	CASSSHSPSGQGAYEQYF	TGTGCCAGCAGCTCCCATAGCCCGTCGGGACAGGGGGCTTACGAGCAGTACTTC
TRBV6-4	-	TRBJ1-3	17	-	CASSGQTPPYDRNTIYF	TGTGCCAGCAGTGGCCAAACTCCCCCCTATGATAGAAACACCATATATTTT
TRBV5-8	TRBD1	TRBJ1-2	13	-	CASSFTGDYGYTF	TGTGCCAGCAGCTTCACAGGGGACTATGGCTACACCTTC
TRBV28	-	TRBJ1-3	13	-	CASSSGPGNTIYF	TGTGCCAGCAGCTCAGGGCCCGGAAACACCATATATTTT
TRBV28	TRBD2	TRBJ2-2	18	-	CASVTPVGLAGHGGELFF	TGTGCCAGCGTCACCCCCGTGGGACTAGCGGGCCATGGGGGGGAGCTGTTTTTT
TRBV5-4	-	TRBJ1-2	13	-	CASSFQGVSGYTF	TGTGCCAGCAGCTTCCAGGGTGTTAGTGGCTACACCTTC
TRBV6-2/TRBV6-3	-	TRBJ2-7	11	few	CASSYTSEQYF	TGTGCCAGCAGTTACACTAGCGAGCAGTACTTC
TRBV5-6	-	TRBJ1-1	14	-	CASAPGGVLGEAFF	TGTGCCAGCGCCCCTGGGGGGGTTTTGGGGGAAGCTTTCTTT
TRBV10-3	TRBD2	TRBJ2-2	16	-	CAIRTSGRGPGGELFF	TGTGCCATCAGGACTAGCGGGAGAGGTCCGGGCGGGGAGCTGTTTTTT